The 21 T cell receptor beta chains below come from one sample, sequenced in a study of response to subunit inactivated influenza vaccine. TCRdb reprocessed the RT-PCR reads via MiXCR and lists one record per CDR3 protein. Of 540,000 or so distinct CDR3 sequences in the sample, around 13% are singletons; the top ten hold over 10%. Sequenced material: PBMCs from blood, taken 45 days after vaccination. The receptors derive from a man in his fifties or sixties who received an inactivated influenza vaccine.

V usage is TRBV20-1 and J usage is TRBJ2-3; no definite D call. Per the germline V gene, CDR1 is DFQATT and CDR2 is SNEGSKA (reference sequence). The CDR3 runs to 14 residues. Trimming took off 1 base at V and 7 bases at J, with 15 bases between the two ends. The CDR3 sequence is CSARVRSSIYTQYF. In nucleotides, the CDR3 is TGCAGTGCTAGAGTAAGAAGTAGCATATATACGCAGTATTTT.

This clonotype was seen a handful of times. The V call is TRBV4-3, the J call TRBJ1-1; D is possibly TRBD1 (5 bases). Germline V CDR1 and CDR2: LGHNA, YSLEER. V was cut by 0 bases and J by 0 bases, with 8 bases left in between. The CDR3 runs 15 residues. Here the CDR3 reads CASSQDPGLNTEAFF. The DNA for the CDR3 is TGCGCCAGCAGCCAAGACCCGGGGCTGAACACTGAAGCTTTCTTT.

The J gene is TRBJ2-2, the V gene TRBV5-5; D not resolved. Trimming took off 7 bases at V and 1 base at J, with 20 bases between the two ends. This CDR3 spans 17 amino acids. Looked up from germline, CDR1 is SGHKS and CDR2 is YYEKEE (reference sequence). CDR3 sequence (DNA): TGTGCCAGCCGCTACGTGGGGTGGCTGATGAACACCGGGGAGCTGTTTTTT. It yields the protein CASRYVGWLMNTGELFF.

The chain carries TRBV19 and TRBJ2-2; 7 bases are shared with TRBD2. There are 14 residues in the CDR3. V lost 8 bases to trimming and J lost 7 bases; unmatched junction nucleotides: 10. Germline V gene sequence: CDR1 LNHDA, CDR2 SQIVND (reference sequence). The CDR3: CASEPGLQVGELFF. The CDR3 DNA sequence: TGTGCCAGTGAACCGGGACTACAGGTCGGGGAGCTGTTTTTT.

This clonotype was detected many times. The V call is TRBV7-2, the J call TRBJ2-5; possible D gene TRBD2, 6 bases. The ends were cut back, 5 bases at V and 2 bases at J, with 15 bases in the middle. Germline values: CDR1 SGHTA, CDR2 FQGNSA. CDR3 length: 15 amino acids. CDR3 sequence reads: CASSPVGGKQETQYF. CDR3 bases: TGTGCCAGCAGCCCGGTGGGGGGTAAACAAGAGACCCAGTACTTC. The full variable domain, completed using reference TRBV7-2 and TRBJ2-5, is GAGVSQSPSNKVTEKGKDVELRCDPISGHTALYWYRQSLGQGLEFLIYFQGNSAPDKSGLPSDRFSAERTGGSVSTLTIQRTQQEDSAVYLCASSPVGGKQETQYFGPGTRLLVL.

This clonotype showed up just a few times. This chain's CDR3 is CASSYYGPLSSYNSPLHF. CDR3 DNA sequence: TGTGCCAGCAGTTACTACGGACCGTTGAGCTCCTATAATTCACCCCTCCACTTT. This rearrangement joins TRBV6-2 or TRBV6-3 to TRBJ1-6; D gene unclear. Trimming shortened V by 1 base and J by 0 bases, and 13 bases separated the two germline ends. The CDR3 consists of 18 residues. In germline, CDR1 is MNHEY, CDR2 SVGEGT.

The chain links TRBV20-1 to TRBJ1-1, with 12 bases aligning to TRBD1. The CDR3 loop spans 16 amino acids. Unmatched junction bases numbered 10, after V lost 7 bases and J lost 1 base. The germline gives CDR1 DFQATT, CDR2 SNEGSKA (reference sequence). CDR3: CSGRRDRGRRNTEAFF. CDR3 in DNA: TGCAGTGGCCGCCGGGACAGGGGGCGCAGGAACACTGAAGCTTTCTTT.

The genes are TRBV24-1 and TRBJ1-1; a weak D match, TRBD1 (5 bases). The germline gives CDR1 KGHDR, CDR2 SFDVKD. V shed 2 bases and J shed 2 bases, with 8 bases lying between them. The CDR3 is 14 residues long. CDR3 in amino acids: CATSDSRDNTEAFF. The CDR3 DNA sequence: TGTGCCACCAGTGATTCCAGGGACAACACTGAAGCTTTCTTT.

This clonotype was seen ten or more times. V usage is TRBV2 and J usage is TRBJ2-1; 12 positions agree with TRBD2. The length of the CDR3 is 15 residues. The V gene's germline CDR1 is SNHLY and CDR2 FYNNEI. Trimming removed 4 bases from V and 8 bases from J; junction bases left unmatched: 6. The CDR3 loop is CASSVPSGGAHEQFF. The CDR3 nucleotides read TGTGCCAGCAGTGTTCCTAGCGGGGGGGCCCATGAGCAGTTCTTC. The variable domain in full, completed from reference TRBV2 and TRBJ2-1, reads EPEVTQTPSHQVTQMGQEVILRCVPISNHLYFYWYRQILGQKVEFLVSFYNNEISEKSEIFDDQFSVERPDGSNFTLKIRSTKLEDSAMYFCASSVPSGGAHEQFFGPGTRLTVL.

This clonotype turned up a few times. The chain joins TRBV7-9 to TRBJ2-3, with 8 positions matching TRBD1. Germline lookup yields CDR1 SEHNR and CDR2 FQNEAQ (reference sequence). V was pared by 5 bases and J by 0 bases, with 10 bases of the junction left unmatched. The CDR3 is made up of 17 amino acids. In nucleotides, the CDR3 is TGTGCCAGCAGCCCCCGGACAGGGCCTTTTAGCACAGATACGCAGTATTTT. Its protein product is CASSPRTGPFSTDTQYF.

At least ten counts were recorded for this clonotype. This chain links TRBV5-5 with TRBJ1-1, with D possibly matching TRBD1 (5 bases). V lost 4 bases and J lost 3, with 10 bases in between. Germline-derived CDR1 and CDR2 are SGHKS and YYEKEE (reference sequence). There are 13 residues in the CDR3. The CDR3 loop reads CASSPDSYTEAFF. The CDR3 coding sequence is TGTGCCAGCAGCCCTGACAGTTACACTGAAGCTTTCTTT.

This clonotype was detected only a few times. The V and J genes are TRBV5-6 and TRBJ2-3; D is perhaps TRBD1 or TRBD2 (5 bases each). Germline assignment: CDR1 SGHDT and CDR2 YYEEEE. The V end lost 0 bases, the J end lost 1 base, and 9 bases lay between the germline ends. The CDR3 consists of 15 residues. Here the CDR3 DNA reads TGTGCCAGCAGCTTGGCGGGGCTAGGCACAGATACGCAGTATTTT. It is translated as CASSLAGLGTDTQYF.

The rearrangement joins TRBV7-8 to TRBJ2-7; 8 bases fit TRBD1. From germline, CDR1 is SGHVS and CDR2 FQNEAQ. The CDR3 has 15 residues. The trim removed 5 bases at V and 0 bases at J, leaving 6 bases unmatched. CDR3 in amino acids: CASSPWTGRSYEQYF. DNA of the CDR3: TGTGCCAGCAGCCCATGGACAGGGCGCTCCTACGAGCAGTACTTC.

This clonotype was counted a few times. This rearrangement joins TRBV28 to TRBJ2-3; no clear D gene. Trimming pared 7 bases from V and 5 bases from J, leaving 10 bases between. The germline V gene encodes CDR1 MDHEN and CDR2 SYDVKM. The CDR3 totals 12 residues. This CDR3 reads CASNKNRDTQYF. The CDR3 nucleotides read TGTGCCAGCAATAAAAACCGAGATACGCAGTATTTT.

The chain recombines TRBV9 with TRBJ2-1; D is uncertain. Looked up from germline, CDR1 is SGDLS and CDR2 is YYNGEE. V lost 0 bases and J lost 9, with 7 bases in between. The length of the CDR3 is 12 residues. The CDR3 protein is CASSVVVGEQFF. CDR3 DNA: TGTGCCAGCAGCGTAGTAGTAGGTGAGCAGTTCTTC.

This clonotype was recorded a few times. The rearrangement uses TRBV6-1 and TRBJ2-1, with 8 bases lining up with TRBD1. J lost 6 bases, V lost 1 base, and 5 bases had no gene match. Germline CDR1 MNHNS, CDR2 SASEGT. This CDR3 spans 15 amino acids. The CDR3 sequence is CASSEVGTGLNEQFF. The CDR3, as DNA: TGTGCCAGCAGTGAAGTGGGGACAGGCCTCAATGAGCAGTTCTTC.

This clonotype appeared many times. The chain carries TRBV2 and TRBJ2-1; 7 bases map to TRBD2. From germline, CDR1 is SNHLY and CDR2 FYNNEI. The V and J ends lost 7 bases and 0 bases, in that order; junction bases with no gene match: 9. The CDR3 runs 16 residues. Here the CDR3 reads CASTGLAVTSYNEQFF. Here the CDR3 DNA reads TGTGCCAGCACTGGGCTAGCGGTCACCTCCTACAATGAGCAGTTCTTC.

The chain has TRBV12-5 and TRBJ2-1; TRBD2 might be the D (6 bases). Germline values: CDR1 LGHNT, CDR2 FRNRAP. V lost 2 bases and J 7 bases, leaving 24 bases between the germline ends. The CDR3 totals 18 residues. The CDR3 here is CASGLFTGTFSELNEQFF. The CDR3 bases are TGTGCTAGTGGTTTGTTCACCGGGACTTTCTCTGAACTAAATGAGCAGTTCTTC.

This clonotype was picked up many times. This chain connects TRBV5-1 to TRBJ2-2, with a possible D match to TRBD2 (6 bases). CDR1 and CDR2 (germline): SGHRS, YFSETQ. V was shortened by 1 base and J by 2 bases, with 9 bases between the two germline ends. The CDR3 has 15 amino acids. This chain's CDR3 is CASSLSGGNTGELFF. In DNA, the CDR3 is TGCGCCAGCAGCTTGTCCGGGGGTAACACCGGGGAGCTGTTTTTT.

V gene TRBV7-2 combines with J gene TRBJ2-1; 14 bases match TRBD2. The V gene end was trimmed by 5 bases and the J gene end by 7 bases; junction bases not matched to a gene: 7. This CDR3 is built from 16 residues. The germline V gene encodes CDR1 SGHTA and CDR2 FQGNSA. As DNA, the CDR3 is TGTGCCAGCAGCAGCAGGACTAGCGGGAGGAGGAATGAGCAGTTCTTC. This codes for CASSSRTSGRRNEQFF.

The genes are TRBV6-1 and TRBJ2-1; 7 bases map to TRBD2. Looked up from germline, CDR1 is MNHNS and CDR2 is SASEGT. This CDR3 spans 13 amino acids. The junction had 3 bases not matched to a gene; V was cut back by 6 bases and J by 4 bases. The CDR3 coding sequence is TGTGCCAGCAGACGGGACTATTACAATGAGCAGTTCTTC. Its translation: CASRRDYYNEQFF.